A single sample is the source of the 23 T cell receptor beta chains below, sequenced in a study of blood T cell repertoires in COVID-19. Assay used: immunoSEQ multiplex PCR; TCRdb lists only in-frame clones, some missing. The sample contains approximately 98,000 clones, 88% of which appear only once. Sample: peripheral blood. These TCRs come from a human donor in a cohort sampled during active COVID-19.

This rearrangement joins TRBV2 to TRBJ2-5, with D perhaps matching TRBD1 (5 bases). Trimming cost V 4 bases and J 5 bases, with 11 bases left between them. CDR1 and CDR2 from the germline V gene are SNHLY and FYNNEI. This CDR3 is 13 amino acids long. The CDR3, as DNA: TGTGCCAGCAGTGGGGGCCAACGGGAGACCCAGTACTTC. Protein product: CASSGGQRETQYF. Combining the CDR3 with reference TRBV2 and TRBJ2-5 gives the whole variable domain EPEVTQTPSHQVTQMGQEVILRCVPISNHLYFYWYRQILGQKVEFLVSFYNNEISEKSEIFDDQFSVERPDGSNFTLKIRSTKLEDSAMYFCASSGGQRETQYFGPGTRLLVL.

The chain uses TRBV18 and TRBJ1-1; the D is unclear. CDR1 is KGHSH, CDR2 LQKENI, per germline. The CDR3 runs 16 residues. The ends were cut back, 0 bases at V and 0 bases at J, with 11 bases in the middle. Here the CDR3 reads CASSPPGTAMNTEAFF. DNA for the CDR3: TGTGCCAGCTCACCACCGGGTACAGCCATGAACACTGAAGCTTTCTTT.

This chain's CDR3 is CASSQDLLAGGPGEQFF. The CDR3 DNA follows: TGTGCCAGCAGCCAAGATCTACTAGCGGGGGGGCCAGGGGAGCAGTTCTTC. The chain couples TRBV3-1 (or the pseudogene TRBV3-2) to TRBJ2-1, with TRBD2 identical over 13 bases. The CDR3 contains 17 residues. The germline V gene has CDR1 LGHDT and CDR2 YNNKEL (reference sequence). The J segment lost 10 bases and the V segment lost 0 bases, leaving 9 bases of the junction unmatched.

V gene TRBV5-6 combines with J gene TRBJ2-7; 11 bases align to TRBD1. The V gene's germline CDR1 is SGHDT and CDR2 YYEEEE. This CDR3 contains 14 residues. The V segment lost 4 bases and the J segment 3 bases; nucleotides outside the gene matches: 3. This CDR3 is CASSLGTGGYEQYF. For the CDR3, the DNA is TGTGCCAGCAGCCTCGGGACAGGGGGCTACGAGCAGTACTTC.

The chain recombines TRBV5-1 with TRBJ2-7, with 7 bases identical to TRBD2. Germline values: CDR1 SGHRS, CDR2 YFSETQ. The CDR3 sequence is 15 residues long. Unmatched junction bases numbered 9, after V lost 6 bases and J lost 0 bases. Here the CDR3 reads CASTSQSGASYEQYF. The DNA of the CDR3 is TGCGCCAGCACCTCCCAGAGCGGGGCCTCCTACGAGCAGTACTTC.

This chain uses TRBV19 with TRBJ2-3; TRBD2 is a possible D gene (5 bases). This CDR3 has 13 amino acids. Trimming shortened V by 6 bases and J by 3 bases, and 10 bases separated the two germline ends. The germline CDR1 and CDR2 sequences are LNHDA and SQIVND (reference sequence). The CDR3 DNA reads TGTGCCAGTAGGGCCGGGGTGACAGATACGCAGTATTTT. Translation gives CASRAGVTDTQYF. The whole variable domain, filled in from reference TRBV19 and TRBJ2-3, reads DGGITQSPKYLFRKEGQNVTLSCEQNLNHDAMYWYRQDPGQGLRLIYYSQIVNDFQKGDIAEGYSVSREKKESFPLTVTSAQKNPTAFYLCASRAGVTDTQYFGPGTRLTVL.

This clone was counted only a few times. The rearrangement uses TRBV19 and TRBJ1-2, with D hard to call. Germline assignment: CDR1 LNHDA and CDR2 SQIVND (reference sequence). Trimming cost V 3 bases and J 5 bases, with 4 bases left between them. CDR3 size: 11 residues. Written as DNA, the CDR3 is TGTGCCAGTAGTATGCGGTATGGCTACACCTTC. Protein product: CASSMRYGYTF.

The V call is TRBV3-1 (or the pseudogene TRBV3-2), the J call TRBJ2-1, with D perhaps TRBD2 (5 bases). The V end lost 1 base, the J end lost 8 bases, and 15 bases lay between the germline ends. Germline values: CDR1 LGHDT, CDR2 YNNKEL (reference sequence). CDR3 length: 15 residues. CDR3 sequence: CASSQGDPLGYEQFF. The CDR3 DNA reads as TGTGCCAGCAGCCAAGGCGACCCACTAGGCTATGAGCAGTTCTTC.

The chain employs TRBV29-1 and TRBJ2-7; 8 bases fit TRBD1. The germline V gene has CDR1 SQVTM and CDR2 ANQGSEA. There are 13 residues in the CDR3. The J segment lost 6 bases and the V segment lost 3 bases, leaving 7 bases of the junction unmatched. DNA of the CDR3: TGCAGCGTTGAGCAGACAGGGGTCGGCGAGCAGTACTTC. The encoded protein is CSVEQTGVGEQYF.

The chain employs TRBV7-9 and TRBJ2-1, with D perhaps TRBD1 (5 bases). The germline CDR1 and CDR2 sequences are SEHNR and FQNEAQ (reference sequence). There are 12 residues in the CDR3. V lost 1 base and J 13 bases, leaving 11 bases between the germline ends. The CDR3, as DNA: TGTGCCAGCAGCTTAGAGGGTGGGGCCCAGTTCTTC. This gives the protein CASSLEGGAQFF.

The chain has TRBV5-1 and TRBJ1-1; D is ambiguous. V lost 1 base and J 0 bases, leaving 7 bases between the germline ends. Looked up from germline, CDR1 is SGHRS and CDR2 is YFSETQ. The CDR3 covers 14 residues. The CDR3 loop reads CASSLYEVNTEAFF. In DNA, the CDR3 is TGCGCCAGCAGCTTGTACGAGGTGAACACTGAAGCTTTCTTT.

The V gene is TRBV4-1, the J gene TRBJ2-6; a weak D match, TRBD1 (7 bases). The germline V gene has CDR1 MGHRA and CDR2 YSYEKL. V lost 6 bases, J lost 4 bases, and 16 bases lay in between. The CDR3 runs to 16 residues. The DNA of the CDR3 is TGCGCCAGCAGGATGGAGGGGGCGGGCGGGGCCAACGTCCTGACTTTC. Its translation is CASRMEGAGGANVLTF.

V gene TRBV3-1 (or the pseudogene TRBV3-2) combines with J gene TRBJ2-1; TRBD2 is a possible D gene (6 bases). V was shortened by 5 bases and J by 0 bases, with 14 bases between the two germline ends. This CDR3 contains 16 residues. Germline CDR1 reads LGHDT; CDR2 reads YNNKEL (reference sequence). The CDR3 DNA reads TGTGCCAGCAGCTCTCAACGGGAGAACTCCTACAATGAGCAGTTCTTC. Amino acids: CASSSQRENSYNEQFF.

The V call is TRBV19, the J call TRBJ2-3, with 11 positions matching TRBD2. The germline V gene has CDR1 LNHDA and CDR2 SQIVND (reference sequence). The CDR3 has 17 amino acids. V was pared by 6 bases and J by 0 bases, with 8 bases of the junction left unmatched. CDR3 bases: TGTGCCAGTAGGAGGGGACTAGCGGCTACAAGCACAGATACGCAGTATTTT. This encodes CASRRGLAATSTDTQYF.

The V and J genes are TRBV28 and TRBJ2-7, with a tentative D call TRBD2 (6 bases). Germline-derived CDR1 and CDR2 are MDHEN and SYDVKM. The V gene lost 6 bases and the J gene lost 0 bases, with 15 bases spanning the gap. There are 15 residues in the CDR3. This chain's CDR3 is CASSHARDASYEQYF. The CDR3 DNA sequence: TGTGCCAGCAGCCATGCGCGGGACGCCTCCTACGAGCAGTACTTC.

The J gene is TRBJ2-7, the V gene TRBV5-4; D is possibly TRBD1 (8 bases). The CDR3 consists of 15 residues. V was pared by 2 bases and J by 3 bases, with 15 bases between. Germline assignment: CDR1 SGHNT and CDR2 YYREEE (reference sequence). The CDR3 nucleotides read TGTGCCAGCAGCTTTGGACAGGGAGGGGGCTACGAGCAGTACTTC. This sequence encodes CASSFGQGGGYEQYF.

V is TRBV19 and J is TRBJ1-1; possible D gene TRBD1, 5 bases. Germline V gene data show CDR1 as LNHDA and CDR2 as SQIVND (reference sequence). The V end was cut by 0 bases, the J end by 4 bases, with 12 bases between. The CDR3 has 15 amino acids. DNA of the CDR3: TGTGCCAGTAGTATAGATCTGAAGGGGTCCACTGAAGCTTTCTTT. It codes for CASSIDLKGSTEAFF.

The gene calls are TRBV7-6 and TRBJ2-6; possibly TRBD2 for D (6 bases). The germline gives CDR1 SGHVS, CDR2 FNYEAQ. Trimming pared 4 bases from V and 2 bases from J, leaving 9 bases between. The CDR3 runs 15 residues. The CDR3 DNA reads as TGTGCCAGCAGCTCCCGGGGGACTGGGGCCAACGTCCTGACTTTC. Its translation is CASSSRGTGANVLTF.

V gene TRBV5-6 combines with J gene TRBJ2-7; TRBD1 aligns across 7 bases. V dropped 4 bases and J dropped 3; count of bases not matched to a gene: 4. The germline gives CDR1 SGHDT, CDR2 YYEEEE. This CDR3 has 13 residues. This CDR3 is CASSARQGYEQYF. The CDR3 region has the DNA TGTGCCAGCAGCGCAAGACAGGGCTACGAGCAGTACTTC.

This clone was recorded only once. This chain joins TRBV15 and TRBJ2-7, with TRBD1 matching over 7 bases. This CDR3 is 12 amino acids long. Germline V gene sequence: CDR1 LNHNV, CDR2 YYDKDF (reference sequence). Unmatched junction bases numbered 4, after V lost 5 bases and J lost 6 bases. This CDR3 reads CATSRTGSEQYF. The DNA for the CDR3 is TGTGCCACCAGCCGGACAGGATCCGAGCAGTACTTC.

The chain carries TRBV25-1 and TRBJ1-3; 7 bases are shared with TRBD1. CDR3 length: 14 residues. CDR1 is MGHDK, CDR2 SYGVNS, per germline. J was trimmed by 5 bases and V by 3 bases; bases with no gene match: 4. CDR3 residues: CASSEVQGRNTIYF. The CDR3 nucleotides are TGTGCCAGCAGTGAGGTACAGGGGAGAAACACCATATATTTT.

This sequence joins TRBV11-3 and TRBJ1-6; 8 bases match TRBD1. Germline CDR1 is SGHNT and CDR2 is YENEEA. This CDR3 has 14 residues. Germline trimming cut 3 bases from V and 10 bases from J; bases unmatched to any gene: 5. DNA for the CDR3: TGTGCCAGCAGCTTGACAGGGGACAACTCACCCCTCCACTTT. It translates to CASSLTGDNSPLHF.

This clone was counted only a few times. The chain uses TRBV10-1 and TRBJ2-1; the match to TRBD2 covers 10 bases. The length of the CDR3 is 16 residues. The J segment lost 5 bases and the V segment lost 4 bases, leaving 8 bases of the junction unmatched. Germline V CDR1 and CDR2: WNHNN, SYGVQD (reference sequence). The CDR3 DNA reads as TGCGCCAGCAGTGGGCTAGCGGGGGCGGACCACAATGAGCAGTTCTTC. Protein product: CASSGLAGADHNEQFF.